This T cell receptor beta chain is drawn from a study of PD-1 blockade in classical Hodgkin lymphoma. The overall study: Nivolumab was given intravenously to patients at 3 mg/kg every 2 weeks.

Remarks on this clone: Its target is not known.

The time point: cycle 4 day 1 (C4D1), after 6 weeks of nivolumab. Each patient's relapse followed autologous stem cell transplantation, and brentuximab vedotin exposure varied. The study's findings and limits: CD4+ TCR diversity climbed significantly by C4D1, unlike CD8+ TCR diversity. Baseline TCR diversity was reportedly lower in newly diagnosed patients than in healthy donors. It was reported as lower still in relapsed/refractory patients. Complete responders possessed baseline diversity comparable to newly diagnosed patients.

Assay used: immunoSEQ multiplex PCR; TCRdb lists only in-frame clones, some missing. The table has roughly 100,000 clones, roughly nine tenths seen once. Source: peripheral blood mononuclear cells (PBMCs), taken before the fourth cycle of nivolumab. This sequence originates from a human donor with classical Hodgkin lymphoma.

The DNA of the CDR3 is TGCGCCAGCAGCTTGGAGGGACACGAGCAGTACTTC. Translation gives CASSLEGHEQYF. The V and J genes are TRBV5-1 and TRBJ2-7; D possibly matches TRBD1 or TRBD2 (5 bases each). Trimming removed 0 bases at V and 5 bases at J, with 6 bases between. CDR3 size: 12 residues. Germline values: CDR1 SGHRS, CDR2 YFSETQ.